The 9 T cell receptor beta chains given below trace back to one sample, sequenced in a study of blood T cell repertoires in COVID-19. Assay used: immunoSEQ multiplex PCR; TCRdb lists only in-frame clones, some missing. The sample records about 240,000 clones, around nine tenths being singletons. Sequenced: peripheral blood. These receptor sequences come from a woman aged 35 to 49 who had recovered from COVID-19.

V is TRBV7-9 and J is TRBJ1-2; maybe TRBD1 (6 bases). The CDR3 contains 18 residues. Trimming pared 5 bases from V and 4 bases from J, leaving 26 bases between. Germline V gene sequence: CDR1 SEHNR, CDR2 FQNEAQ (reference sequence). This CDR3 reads CASSSGGAGTPQGYGYTF. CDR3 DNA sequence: TGTGCCAGCAGCAGTGGGGGGGCAGGGACCCCCCAGGGCTATGGCTACACCTTC.

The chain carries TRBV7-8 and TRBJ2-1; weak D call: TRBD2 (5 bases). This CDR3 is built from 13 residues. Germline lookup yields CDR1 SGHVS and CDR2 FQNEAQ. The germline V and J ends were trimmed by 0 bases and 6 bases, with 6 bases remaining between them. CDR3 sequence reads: CASSLAGANEQFF. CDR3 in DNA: TGTGCCAGCAGCTTAGCGGGAGCCAATGAGCAGTTCTTC.

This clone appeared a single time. CDR3 bases: TGTGCCAGCAGCTCCTCGGGACTAGCGGGAGGGGGCGAGCAGTACTTC. As protein: CASSSSGLAGGGEQYF. The rearrangement uses TRBV11-2 and TRBJ2-7; 16 nucleotides line up with TRBD2. Germline V gene sequence: CDR1 SGHAT, CDR2 FQNNGV. The trim removed 4 bases at V and 6 bases at J, leaving 6 bases unmatched. The length of the CDR3 is 16 residues.

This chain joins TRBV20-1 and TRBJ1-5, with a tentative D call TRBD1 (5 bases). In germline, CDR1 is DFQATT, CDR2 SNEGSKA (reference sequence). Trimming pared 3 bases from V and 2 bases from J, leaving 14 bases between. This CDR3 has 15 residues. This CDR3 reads CSASSAGWGNQPQHF. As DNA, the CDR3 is TGCAGTGCTAGTTCCGCAGGGTGGGGCAATCAGCCCCAGCATTTT.

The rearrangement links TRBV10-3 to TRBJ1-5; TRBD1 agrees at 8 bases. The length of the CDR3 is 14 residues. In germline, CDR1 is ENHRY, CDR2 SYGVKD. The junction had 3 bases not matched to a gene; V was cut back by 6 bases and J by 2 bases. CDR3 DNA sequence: TGTGCCATCAGGCCGGACAGGGGCAATCAGCCCCAGCATTTT. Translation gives CAIRPDRGNQPQHF.

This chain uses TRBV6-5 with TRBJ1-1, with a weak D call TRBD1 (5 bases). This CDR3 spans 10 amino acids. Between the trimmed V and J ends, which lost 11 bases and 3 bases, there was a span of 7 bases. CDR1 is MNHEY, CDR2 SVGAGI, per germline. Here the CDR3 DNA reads TGTGCCGGGGGGGACACTGAAGCTTTCTTT. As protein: CAGGDTEAFF.

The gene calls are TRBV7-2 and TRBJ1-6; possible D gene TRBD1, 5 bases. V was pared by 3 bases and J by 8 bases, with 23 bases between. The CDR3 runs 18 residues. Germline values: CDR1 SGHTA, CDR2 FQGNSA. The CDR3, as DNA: TGTGCCAGCAGCTTTCGCAGGAACCCAAGAAAAGGGGATTCACCCCTCCACTTT. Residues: CASSFRRNPRKGDSPLHF.

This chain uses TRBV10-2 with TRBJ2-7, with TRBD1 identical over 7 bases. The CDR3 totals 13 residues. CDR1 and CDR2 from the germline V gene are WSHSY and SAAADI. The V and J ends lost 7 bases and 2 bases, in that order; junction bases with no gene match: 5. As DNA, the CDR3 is TGCGCCAGCAACACAGGGGTTACCTACGAGCAGTACGTC. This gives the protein CASNTGVTYEQYV.

In nucleotides, the CDR3 is TGTGCCAGCAGCCGCCGGGGGGGCGGGGAGCTGTTTTTT. It is translated as CASSRRGGGELFF. V usage is TRBV3-1 (or the pseudogene TRBV3-2) and J usage is TRBJ2-2; 8 bases map to TRBD2. J gave up 7 bases and V 4 bases, and 2 bases lay outside the gene matches. This CDR3 region has 13 residues. CDR1 and CDR2 (germline): LGHDT, YNNKEL (reference sequence).